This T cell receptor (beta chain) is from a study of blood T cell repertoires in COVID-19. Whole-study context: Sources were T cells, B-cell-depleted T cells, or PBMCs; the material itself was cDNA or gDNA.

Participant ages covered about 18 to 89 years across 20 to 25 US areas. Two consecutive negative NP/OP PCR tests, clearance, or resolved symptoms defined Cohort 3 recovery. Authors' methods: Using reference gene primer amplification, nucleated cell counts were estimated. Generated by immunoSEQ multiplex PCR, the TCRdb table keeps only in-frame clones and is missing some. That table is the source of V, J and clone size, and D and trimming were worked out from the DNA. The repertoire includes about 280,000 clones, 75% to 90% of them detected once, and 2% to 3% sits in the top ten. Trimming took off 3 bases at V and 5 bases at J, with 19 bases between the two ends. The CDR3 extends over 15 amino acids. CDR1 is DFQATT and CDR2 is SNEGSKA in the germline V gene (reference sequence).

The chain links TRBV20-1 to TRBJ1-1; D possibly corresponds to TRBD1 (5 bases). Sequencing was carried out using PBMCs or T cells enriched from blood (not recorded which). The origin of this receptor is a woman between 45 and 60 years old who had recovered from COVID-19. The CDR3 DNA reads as TGCAGTGCTAGTGAACCCTGGGGCAGGCGAACTGAAGCTTTCTTT. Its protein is CSASEPWGRRTEAFF.